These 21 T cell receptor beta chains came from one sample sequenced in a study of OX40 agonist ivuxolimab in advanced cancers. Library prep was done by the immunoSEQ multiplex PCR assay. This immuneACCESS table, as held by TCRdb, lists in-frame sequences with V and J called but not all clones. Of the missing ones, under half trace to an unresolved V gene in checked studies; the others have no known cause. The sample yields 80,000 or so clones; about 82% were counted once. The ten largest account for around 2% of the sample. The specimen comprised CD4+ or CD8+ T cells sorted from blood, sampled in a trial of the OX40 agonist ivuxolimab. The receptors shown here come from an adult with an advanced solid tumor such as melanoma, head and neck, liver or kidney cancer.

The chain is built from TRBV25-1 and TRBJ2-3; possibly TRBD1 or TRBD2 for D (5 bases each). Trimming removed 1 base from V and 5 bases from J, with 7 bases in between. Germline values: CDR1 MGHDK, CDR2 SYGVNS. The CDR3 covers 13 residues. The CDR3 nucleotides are TGTGCCAGCAGTGAATGGGGGAGAGATACGCAGTATTTT. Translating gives CASSEWGRDTQYF.

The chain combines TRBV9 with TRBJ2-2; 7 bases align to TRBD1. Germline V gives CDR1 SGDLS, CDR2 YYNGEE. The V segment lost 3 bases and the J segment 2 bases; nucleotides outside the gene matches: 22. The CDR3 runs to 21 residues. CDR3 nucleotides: TGTGCCAGCAGCGATAGAAGCTGGGGGCACGAGACAGGGATCAACACCGGGGAGCTGTTTTTT. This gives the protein CASSDRSWGHETGINTGELFF. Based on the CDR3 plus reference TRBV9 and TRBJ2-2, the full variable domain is DSGVTQTPKHLITATGQRVTLRCSPRSGDLSVYWYQQSLDQGLQFLIQYYNGEERAKGNILERFSAQQFPDLHSELNLSSLELGDSALYFCASSDRSWGHETGINTGELFFGEGSRLTVL.

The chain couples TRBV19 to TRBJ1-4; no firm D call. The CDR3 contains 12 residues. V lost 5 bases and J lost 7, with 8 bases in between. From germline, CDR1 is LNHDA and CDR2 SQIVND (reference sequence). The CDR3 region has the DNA TGTGCCAGTAGTTTCCTGACTGAAAAACTGTTTTTT. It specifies CASSFLTEKLFF. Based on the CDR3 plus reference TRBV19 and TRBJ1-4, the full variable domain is DGGITQSPKYLFRKEGQNVTLSCEQNLNHDAMYWYRQDPGQGLRLIYYSQIVNDFQKGDIAEGYSVSREKKESFPLTVTSAQKNPTAFYLCASSFLTEKLFFGSGTQLSVL.

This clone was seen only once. The CDR3 DNA is TGTGCCAGTAGTATGAGTGCCCCAACGCAGTATTTT. This gives the protein CASSMSAPTQYF. This chain links TRBV19 with TRBJ2-3; D not resolved. V was clipped by 3 bases and J by 9 bases, with 10 bases between them. The CDR3 has 12 amino acids. CDR1 and CDR2 from the germline V gene are LNHDA and SQIVND (reference sequence).

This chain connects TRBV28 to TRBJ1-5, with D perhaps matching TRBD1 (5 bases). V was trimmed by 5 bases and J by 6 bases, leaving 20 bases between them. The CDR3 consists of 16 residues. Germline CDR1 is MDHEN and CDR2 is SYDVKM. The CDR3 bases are TGTGCCAGCAGTCCCCCGGCGGGGACGACGAGTCAGCCCCAGCATTTT. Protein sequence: CASSPPAGTTSQPQHF.

CDR3 sequence (DNA): TGTGCCAGCAGCTCCGGGACTCCCACAGATACGCAGTATTTT. As protein: CASSSGTPTDTQYF. The chain couples TRBV7-8 to TRBJ2-3; D is perhaps TRBD2 (6 bases). The germline V gene has CDR1 SGHVS and CDR2 FQNEAQ. CDR3 length: 14 amino acids. V lost 4 bases and J 2 bases, leaving 10 bases between the germline ends.

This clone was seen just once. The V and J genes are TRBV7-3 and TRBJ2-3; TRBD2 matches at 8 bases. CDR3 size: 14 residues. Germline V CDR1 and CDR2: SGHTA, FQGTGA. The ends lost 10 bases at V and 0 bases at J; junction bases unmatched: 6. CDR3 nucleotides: TGTGCCACCAAAGCGGGGGCTAGCACAGATACGCAGTATTTT. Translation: CATKAGASTDTQYF.

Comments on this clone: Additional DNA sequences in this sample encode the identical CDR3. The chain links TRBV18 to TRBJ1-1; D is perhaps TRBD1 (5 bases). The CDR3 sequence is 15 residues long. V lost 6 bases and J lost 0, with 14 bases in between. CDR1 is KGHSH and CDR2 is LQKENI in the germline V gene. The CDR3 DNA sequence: TGTGCCAGCTCTCCTTCAGGGTCGGTGAACACTGAAGCTTTCTTT. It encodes CASSPSGSVNTEAFF.

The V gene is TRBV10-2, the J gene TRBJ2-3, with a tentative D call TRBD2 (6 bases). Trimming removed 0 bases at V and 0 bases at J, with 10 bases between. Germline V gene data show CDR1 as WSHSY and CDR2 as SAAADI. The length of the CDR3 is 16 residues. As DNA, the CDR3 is TGCGCCAGCAGTGAGTCGTATCGGGAGAGCACAGATACGCAGTATTTT. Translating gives CASSESYRESTDTQYF.

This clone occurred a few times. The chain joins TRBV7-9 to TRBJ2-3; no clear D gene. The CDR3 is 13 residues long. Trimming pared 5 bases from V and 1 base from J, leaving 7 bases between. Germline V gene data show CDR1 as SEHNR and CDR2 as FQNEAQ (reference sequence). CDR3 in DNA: TGTGCCAGCAGCCTCGTCGGCACAGATACGCAGTATTTT. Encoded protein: CASSLVGTDTQYF.

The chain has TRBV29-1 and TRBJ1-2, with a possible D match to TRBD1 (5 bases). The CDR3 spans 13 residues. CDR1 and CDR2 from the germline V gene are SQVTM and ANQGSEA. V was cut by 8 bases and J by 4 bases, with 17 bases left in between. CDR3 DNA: TGCAGCTCCGGCGGGGGGACTGGCTATGGCTACACCTTC. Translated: CSSGGGTGYGYTF.

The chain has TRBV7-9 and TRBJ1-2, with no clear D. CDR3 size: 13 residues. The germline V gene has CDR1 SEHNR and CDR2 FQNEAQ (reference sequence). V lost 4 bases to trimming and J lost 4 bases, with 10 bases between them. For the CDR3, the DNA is TGTGCCAGCAGCTCCGGACGGACCTATGGCTACACCTTC. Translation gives CASSSGRTYGYTF. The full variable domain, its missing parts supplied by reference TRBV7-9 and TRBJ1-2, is DTGVSQNPRHKITKRGQNVTFRCDPISEHNRLYWYRQTLGQGPEFLTYFQNEAQLEKSRLLSDRFSAERPKGSFSTLEIQRTEQGDSAMYLCASSSGRTYGYTFGSGTRLTVV.

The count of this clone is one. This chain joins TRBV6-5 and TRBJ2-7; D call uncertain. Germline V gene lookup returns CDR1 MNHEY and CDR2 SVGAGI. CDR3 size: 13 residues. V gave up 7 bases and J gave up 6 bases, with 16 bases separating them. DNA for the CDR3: TGTGCCAGCAATGGGCAGGCCGAAGGCGAGCAGTACTTC. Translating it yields CASNGQAEGEQYF.

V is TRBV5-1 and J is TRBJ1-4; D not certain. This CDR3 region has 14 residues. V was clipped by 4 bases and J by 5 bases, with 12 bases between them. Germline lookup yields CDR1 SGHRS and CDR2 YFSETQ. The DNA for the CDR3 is TGCGCCAGCAGCCCACAAACTTCAAATGAAAAACTGTTTTTT. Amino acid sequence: CASSPQTSNEKLFF.

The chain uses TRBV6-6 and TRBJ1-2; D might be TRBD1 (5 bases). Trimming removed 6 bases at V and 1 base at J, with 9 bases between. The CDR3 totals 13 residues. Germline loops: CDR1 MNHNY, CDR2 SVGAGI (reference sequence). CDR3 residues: CASSPDSNYGYTF. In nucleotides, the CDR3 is TGTGCCAGCAGCCCCGACAGTAACTATGGCTACACCTTC.

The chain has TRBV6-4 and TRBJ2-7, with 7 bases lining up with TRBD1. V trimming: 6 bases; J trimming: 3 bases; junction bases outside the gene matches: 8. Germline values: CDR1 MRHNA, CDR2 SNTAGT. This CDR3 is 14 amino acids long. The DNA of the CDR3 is TGTGCCAGCAGCCCTTGGGACAGAGGCTACGAGCAGTACTTC. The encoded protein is CASSPWDRGYEQYF.

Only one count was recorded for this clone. This CDR3 is CASEGMGTDTIYF. The DNA for the CDR3 is TGTGCCAGCGAGGGGATGGGGACGGACACCATATATTTT. The chain carries TRBV6-6 and TRBJ1-3; maybe TRBD1 (5 bases). The CDR3 covers 13 residues. Trimming took 8 bases from V and 8 from J, leaving 16 bases between them. Germline CDR1 and CDR2: MNHNY and SVGAGI (reference sequence).

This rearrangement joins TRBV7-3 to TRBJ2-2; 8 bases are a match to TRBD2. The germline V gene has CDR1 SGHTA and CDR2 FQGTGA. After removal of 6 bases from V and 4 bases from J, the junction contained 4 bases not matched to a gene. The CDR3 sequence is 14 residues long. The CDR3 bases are TGTGCCAGCAGATCGGGAGGGGGCACCGGGGAGCTGTTTTTT. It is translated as CASRSGGGTGELFF.

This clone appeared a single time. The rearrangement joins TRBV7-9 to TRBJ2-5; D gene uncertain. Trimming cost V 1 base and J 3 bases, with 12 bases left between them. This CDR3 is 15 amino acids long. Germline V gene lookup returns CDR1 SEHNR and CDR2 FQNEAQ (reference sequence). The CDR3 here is CASSLGLQSKETQYF. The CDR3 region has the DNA TGTGCCAGCAGCTTAGGGCTGCAGTCTAAAGAGACCCAGTACTTC. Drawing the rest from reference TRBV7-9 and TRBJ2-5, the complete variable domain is DTGVSQNPRHKITKRGQNVTFRCDPISEHNRLYWYRQTLGQGPEFLTYFQNEAQLEKSRLLSDRFSAERPKGSFSTLEIQRTEQGDSAMYLCASSLGLQSKETQYFGPGTRLLVL.

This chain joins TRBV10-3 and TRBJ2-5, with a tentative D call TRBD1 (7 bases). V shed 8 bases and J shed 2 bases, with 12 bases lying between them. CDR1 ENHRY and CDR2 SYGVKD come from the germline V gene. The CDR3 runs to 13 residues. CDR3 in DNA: TGTGCCATCCGACAGGGACTTCAAGAGACCCAGTACTTC. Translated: CAIRQGLQETQYF.

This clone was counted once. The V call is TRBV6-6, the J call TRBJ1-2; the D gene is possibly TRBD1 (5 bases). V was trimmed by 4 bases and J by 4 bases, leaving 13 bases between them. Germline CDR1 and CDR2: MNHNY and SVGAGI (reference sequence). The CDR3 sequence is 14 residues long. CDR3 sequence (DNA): TGTGCCAGCAGTTCAAATTTGCAGGGCTATGGCTACACCTTC. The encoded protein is CASSSNLQGYGYTF.